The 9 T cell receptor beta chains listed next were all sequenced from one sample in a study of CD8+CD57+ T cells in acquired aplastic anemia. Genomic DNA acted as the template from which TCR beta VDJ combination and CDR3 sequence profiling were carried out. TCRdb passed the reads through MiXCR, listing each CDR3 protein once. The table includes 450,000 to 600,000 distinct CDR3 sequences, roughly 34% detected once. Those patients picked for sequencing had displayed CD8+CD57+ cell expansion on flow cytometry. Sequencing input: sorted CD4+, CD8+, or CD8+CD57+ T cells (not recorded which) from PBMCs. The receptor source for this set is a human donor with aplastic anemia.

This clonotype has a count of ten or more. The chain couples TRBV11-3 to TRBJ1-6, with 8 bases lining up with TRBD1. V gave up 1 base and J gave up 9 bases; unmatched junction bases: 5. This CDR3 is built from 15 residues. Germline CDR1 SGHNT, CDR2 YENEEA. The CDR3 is CASSLGTGKSSPLHF. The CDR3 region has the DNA TGTGCCAGCAGCTTAGGGACAGGGAAGAGTTCACCCCTCCACTTT.

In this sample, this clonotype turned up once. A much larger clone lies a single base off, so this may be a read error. The CDR3 loop reads CASSATGGEGTQPQHF. The CDR3 coding sequence is TGTGCCAGCAGCGCTACTGGGGGCGAAGGCACTCAGCCCCAGCATTTT. The chain recombines TRBV9 with TRBJ1-5; TRBD1 is a possible D gene (6 bases). V was cut by 3 bases and J by 6 bases, with 19 bases left in between. Germline V gene data show CDR1 as SGDLS and CDR2 as YYNGEE. The CDR3 contains 16 residues.

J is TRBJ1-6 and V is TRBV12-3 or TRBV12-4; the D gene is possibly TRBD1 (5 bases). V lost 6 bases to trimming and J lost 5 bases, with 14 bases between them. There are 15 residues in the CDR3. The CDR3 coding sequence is TGTGCCAGCAGGACGCGAGGGACGCATAATTCACCCCTCCACTTT. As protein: CASRTRGTHNSPLHF.

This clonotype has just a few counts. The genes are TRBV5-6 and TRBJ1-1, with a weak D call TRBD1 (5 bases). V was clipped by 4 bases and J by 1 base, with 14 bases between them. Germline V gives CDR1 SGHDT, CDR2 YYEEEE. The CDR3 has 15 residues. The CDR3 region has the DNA TGTGCCAGCAGCCCTGGGACGGTACGGAACACTGAAGCTTTCTTT. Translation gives CASSPGTVRNTEAFF.

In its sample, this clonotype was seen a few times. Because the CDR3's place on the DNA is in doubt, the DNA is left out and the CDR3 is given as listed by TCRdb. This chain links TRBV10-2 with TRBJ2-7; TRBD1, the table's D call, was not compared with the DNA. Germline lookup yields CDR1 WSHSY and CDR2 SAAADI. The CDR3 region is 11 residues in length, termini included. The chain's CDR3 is CASMVGQGSYF.

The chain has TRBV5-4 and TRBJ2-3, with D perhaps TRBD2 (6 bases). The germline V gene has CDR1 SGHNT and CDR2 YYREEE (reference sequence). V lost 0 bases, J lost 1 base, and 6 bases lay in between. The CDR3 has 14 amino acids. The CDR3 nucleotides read TGTGCCAGCAGCTTGGCTAGCGGCACAGATACGCAGTATTTT. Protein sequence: CASSLASGTDTQYF.

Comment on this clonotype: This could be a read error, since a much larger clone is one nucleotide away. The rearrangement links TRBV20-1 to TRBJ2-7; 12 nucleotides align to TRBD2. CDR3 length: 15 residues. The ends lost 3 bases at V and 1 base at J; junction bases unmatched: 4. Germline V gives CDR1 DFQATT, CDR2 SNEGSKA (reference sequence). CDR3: CSARDGTSGSYEQYF. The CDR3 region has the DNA TGCAGTGCTAGGGATGGGACTAGCGGGTCCTACGAGCAGTACTTC.

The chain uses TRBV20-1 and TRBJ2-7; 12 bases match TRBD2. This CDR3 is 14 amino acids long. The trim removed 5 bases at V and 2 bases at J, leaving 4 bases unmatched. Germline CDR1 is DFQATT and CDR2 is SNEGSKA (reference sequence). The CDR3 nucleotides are TGCAGTGCTGCACTAGCGGGGGGCGCCTACGAGCAGTACTTC. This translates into CSAALAGGAYEQYF.

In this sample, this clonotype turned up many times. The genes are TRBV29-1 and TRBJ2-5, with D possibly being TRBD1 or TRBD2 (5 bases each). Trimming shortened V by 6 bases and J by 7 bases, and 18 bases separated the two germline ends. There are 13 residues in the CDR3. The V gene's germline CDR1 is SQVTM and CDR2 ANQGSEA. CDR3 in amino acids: CSVYSGTAWTQYF. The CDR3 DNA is TGCAGCGTCTATTCCGGGACCGCGTGGACCCAGTACTTC.